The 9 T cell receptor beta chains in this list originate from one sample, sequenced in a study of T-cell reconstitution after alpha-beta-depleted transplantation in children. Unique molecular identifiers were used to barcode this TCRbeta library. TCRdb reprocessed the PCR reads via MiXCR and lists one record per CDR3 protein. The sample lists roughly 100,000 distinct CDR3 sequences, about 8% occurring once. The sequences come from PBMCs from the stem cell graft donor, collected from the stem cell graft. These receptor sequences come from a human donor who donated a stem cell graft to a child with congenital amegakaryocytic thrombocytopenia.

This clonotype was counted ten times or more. Written as DNA, the CDR3 is TGTGCCAGCAGCTTGGCGCCAGCTTTTTCCGGGGAGCTGTTTTTT. Its translation is CASSLAPAFSGELFF. The genes are TRBV5-5 and TRBJ2-2; D call uncertain. Trimming stripped 0 bases from V and 6 bases from J, with 12 bases between. Germline lookup yields CDR1 SGHKS and CDR2 YYEKEE (reference sequence). The CDR3 runs 15 residues.

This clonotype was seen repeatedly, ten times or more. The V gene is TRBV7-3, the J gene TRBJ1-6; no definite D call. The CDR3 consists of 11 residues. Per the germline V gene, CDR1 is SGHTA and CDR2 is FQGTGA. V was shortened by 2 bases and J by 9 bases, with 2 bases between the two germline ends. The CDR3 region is CASSLCSPLHF. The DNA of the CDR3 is TGTGCCAGCAGCTTATGTTCACCCCTCCACTTT.

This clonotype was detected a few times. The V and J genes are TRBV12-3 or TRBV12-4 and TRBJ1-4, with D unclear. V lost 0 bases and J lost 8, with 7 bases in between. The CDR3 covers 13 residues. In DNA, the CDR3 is TGTGCCAGCAGTTTAGCCGGGGTCGAAAAACTGTTTTTT. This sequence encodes CASSLAGVEKLFF.

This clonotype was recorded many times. DNA for the CDR3: TGCGCCAGCAGCTCCCAGGGCAGTAAAGAGACCCAGTACTTC. It encodes CASSSQGSKETQYF. The chain has TRBV5-1 and TRBJ2-5; maybe TRBD1 (5 bases). The CDR3 has 14 amino acids. Germline-derived CDR1 and CDR2 are SGHRS and YFSETQ. V lost 3 bases to trimming and J lost 3 bases, with 12 bases between them.

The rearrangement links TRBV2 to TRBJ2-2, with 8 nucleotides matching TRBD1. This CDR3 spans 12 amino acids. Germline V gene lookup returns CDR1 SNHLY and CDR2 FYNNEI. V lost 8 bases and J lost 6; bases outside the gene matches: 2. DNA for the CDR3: TGTGCCAGCGCAGGGGGCTCCGGGGAGCTGTTTTTT. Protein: CASAGGSGELFF. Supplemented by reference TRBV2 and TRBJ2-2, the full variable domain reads EPEVTQTPSHQVTQMGQEVILRCVPISNHLYFYWYRQILGQKVEFLVSFYNNEISEKSEIFDDQFSVERPDGSNFTLKIRSTKLEDSAMYFCASAGGSGELFFGEGSRLTVL.

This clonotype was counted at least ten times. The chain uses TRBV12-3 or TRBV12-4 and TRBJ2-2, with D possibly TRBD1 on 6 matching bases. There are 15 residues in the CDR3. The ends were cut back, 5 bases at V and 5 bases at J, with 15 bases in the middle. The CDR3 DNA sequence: TGTGCCAGCAGTCCACAGGGCGCTGGGACCGGGGAGCTGTTTTTT. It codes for CASSPQGAGTGELFF.

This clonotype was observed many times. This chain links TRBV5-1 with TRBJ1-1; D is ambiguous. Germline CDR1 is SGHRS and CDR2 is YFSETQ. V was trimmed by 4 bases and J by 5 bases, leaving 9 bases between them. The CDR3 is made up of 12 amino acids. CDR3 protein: CASSERATEAFF. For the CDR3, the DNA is TGCGCCAGCAGCGAGAGAGCGACTGAAGCTTTCTTT. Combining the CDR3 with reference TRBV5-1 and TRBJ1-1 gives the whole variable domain KAGVTQTPRYLIKTRGQQVTLSCSPISGHRSVSWYQQTPGQGLQFLFEYFSETQRNKGNFPGRFSGRQFSNSRSEMNVSTLELGDSALYLCASSERATEAFFGQGTRLTVV.

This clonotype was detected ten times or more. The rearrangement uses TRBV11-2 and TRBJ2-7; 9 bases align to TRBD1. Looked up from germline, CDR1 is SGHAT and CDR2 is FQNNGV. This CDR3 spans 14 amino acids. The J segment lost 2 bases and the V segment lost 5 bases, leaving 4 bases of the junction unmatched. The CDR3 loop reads CASSAGTGPYEQYF. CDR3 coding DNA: TGTGCCAGCAGCGCCGGGACAGGGCCCTACGAGCAGTACTTC.

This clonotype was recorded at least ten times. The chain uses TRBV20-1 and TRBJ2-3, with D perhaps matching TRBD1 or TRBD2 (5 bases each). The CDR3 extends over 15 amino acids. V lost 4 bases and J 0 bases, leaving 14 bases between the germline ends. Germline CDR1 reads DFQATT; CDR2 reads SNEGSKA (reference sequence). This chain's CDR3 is CSAISGTESTDTQYF. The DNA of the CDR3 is TGCAGTGCTATCTCCGGGACCGAAAGCACAGATACGCAGTATTTT.